This note documents a single T cell receptor beta chain sequence. Antigen specificity is unknown. The gene names here belong to mouse. The CDR3 end falls 4 residues outside the read, so it is completed with the germline J gene. Cells that came from pooled cutaneous lymph nodes were sorted using CD4, CD8alpha, NKG2D, NKG2ACE and other markers. The data stem from a study of CD8+ T cells in alopecia areata. Study-level background: Skin-grafted approximately 6-10-week-old female C3H/HeJ mice received tissue from roughly 6-13-month-old C3H/HeJ donors with spontaneous alopecia. Notes on the study in general: Patients shared TCRs less clearly than mice did, possibly for HLA-related reasons. Lesional scalp exceeded normal scalp in clonality, especially in alopecia totalis/universalis. Normal skin's resident alphabeta T cells are also sequenced in scalp samples.

The length of the CDR3 is 14 residues. The junction had 5 bases not matched to a gene; V was cut back by 4 bases and J by 3 bases. Germline V CDR1 and CDR2: SGHDT, FRDEAV. Extracted RNA was reverse transcribed into cDNA, the sequencing template. Sequencing used immunoSEQ multiplex PCR; TCRdb keeps in-frame clones, though not all of them. This sample carries 270,000 or so clones and no singletons, and roughly 1.2% goes to the top ten. This TCR was sampled from a C3H/HeJ mouse with alopecia areata. For the strain, the MHC haplotype given is H2-k. The chain carries TRBV14 and TRBJ2-3; 7 bases line up with TRBD1. Sequencing was carried out using CD4+ T cells sorted from a lymph node. The CDR3 spells CASSPGTEAETLYF. The covered CDR3 bases are TGTGCCAGCAGTCCCGGGACAGAAGCAGAA.